What follows are 21 T cell receptor beta chains derived from one specimen sequenced in a study of T cell responses to AZD1222 COVID-19 vaccine. Profiled with immunoSEQ multiplex PCR; TCRdb holds only in-frame clones, not every one. The sample records 160,000 or so clones, approximately 87% being singletons. The sample in question was peripheral blood, obtained 28 days after the second AZD1222 dose. Receptors were obtained from an adult who received the AZD1222 COVID-19 vaccine.

The chain carries TRBV5-5 and TRBJ1-2; D is possibly TRBD1 (5 bases). The CDR3 length is 16 residues. Trimming took 2 bases from V and 8 from J, leaving 22 bases between them. Germline V lookup: CDR1 SGHKS, CDR2 YYEKEE (reference sequence). The CDR3 sequence is CASSFSLGRVLEGYTF. In DNA, the CDR3 is TGTGCCAGCAGCTTCTCTTTGGGCAGGGTATTGGAGGGCTACACCTTC.

The V and J genes are TRBV18 and TRBJ2-7, with a tentative D call TRBD1 (7 bases). The CDR3 has 15 amino acids. The V end was cut by 4 bases, the J end by 2 bases, with 15 bases between. Germline V gives CDR1 KGHSH, CDR2 LQKENI. The CDR3 region is CASSHTAGGTYEQYF. CDR3 DNA: TGTGCCAGCTCACATACAGCAGGGGGGACCTACGAGCAGTACTTC.

This clone was seen once. The gene calls are TRBV27 and TRBJ1-6, with D maybe TRBD1 (6 bases). This CDR3 is built from 17 residues. V gave up 7 bases and J gave up 5 bases, with 21 bases separating them. Germline V gives CDR1 MNHEY, CDR2 SMNVEV (reference sequence). In nucleotides, the CDR3 is TGTGCCAGCAAGAGGGGGATTTTCCAGGGAGATAATTCACCCCTCCACTTT. This encodes CASKRGIFQGDNSPLHF.

As for this clone: The sample holds other DNA sequences that translate to the same CDR3. The chain employs TRBV19 and TRBJ1-1; D gene ambiguous. The CDR3 is made up of 13 amino acids. Looked up from germline, CDR1 is LNHDA and CDR2 is SQIVND (reference sequence). Trimming removed 5 bases at V and 0 bases at J, with 7 bases between. The CDR3: CASSPRLNTEAFF. DNA of the CDR3: TGTGCCAGTAGTCCCCGCTTGAACACTGAAGCTTTCTTT.

The V gene is TRBV6-1, the J gene TRBJ1-3, with D possibly TRBD1 on 6 matching bases. The V gene lost 0 bases and the J gene lost 2 bases, with 14 bases spanning the gap. Germline CDR1 is MNHNS and CDR2 is SASEGT. The CDR3 runs 17 residues. CDR3 loop: CASSEAAVGGPGNTIYF. The CDR3, as DNA: TGTGCCAGCAGTGAAGCAGCTGTCGGGGGGCCTGGAAACACCATATATTTT.

The CDR3: CASSFWTSGGITDTQYF. The CDR3, as DNA: TGTGCCAGCAGTTTCTGGACTAGCGGGGGGATCACAGATACGCAGTATTTT. V gene TRBV27 combines with J gene TRBJ2-3; 14 bases are shared with TRBD2. Germline assignment: CDR1 MNHEY and CDR2 SMNVEV (reference sequence). This CDR3 spans 17 amino acids. V shed 3 bases and J 2 bases; nucleotides not matched to a gene: 4.

This sequence joins TRBV19 and TRBJ1-2, with D possibly being TRBD1 (5 bases). The CDR3 is made up of 13 amino acids. Germline V gives CDR1 LNHDA, CDR2 SQIVND (reference sequence). V was clipped by 5 bases and J by 4 bases, with 11 bases between them. CDR3 bases: TGTGCCAGTAGTCCCAGGGCTCTCTATGGCTACACCTTC. As protein: CASSPRALYGYTF.

The chain employs TRBV4-2 and TRBJ1-5; a possible D gene is TRBD1 (5 bases). This CDR3 spans 15 amino acids. Trimming took 0 bases from V and 6 from J, leaving 12 bases between them. Per the germline V gene, CDR1 is LGHNA and CDR2 is YNFKEQ. CDR3 sequence (DNA): TGTGCCAGCAGCCAAGATCCAGGGTTGAGTCAGCCCCAGCATTTT. Protein product: CASSQDPGLSQPQHF.

The rearrangement links TRBV19 to TRBJ2-7; TRBD2 matches 8 bases. V shed 8 bases, J shed 0 bases, and the junction held 3 bases outside the gene matches. The CDR3 totals 13 residues. CDR1 LNHDA and CDR2 SQIVND come from the germline V gene (reference sequence). The CDR3 here is CASGSGNSYEQYF. The CDR3 nucleotides read TGTGCCAGTGGTAGCGGGAACTCCTACGAGCAGTACTTC.

V usage is TRBV18 and J usage is TRBJ1-5; D might be TRBD1 (6 bases). In germline, CDR1 is KGHSH, CDR2 LQKENI. Trimming stripped 3 bases from V and 9 bases from J, with 12 bases between. The CDR3 is made up of 13 amino acids. CDR3 sequence: CASSPPQGRPQHF. CDR3 bases: TGTGCCAGCTCACCGCCCCAGGGGCGGCCCCAGCATTTT.

The table lists this clone with a count of one. This sequence joins TRBV19 and TRBJ2-3; TRBD1 agrees at 9 bases. The CDR3 spans 14 residues. Germline V gene sequence: CDR1 LNHDA, CDR2 SQIVND (reference sequence). V dropped 7 bases and J dropped 5; count of bases not matched to a gene: 7. DNA of the CDR3: TGTGCCAGTACTGAAGGGACAGGGAAAGATACGCAGTATTTT. This sequence encodes CASTEGTGKDTQYF.

The chain employs TRBV3-1 (or the pseudogene TRBV3-2) and TRBJ2-7; the D gene could be TRBD1 or TRBD2 (5 bases each). The germline V and J ends were trimmed by 4 bases and 7 bases, with 20 bases remaining between them. The CDR3 is 15 residues long. Germline lookup yields CDR1 LGHDT and CDR2 YNNKEL (reference sequence). CDR3 nucleotide sequence: TGTGCCAGCAGCCCAACCCGGGGTGGGCAGGGTGAGCAGTACTTC. This translates into CASSPTRGGQGEQYF.

The J gene is TRBJ2-3, the V gene TRBV20-1; tentatively, D is TRBD2 (6 bases). V lost 5 bases and J lost 6, with 9 bases in between. Germline assignment: CDR1 DFQATT and CDR2 SNEGSKA (reference sequence). The CDR3 runs to 11 residues. The DNA for the CDR3 is TGCAGTGCTCCAGCGGGTGATACGCAGTATTTT. The encoded protein is CSAPAGDTQYF.

The chain couples TRBV2 to TRBJ1-1; D call uncertain. Germline V gene data show CDR1 as SNHLY and CDR2 as FYNNEI. Trimming removed 5 bases at V and 5 bases at J, with 15 bases between. The CDR3 extends over 14 amino acids. CDR3 residues: CASSYPGLGTEAFF. CDR3 nucleotide sequence: TGTGCCAGCAGTTACCCGGGCCTTGGGACTGAAGCTTTCTTT.

V gene TRBV7-8 combines with J gene TRBJ1-3, with D unresolved. The CDR3 contains 12 residues. The ends were cut back, 3 bases at V and 4 bases at J, with 4 bases in the middle. Germline V lookup: CDR1 SGHVS, CDR2 FQNEAQ. The CDR3 sequence is CASSFIGNTIYF. CDR3 DNA: TGTGCCAGCAGCTTTATAGGAAACACCATATATTTT.

This chain connects TRBV25-1 to TRBJ2-7; D is unresolved. V was clipped by 8 bases and J by 4 bases, with 9 bases between them. CDR1 MGHDK and CDR2 SYGVNS come from the germline V gene. The CDR3 is made up of 11 amino acids. The CDR3 region has the DNA TGTGCCAGCGGTGTGGCGTACGAGCAGTACTTC. Its protein product is CASGVAYEQYF.

The rearrangement joins TRBV11-2 to TRBJ2-1; TRBD2 matches 8 bases. The V gene's germline CDR1 is SGHAT and CDR2 FQNNGV. The CDR3 is 19 residues long. The junction had 21 bases not matched to a gene; V was cut back by 11 bases and J by 0 bases. DNA of the CDR3: TGTGCCCCCCCCCTTAGCGGGAACCGAATGTATCTCTCCTACAATGAGCAGTTCTTC. Protein: CAPPLSGNRMYLSYNEQFF.

This chain joins TRBV5-4 and TRBJ1-1; D is possibly TRBD1 (6 bases). The CDR3 sequence is 15 residues long. V was pared by 2 bases and J by 0 bases, with 11 bases between. Germline V gives CDR1 SGHNT, CDR2 YYREEE (reference sequence). CDR3 bases: TGTGCCAGCAGCTTCGGGGGGCAGCTGAACACTGAAGCTTTCTTT. Protein product: CASSFGGQLNTEAFF.

The gene calls are TRBV2 and TRBJ1-2, with 7 bases lining up with TRBD1. The CDR3 consists of 10 residues. Per the germline V gene, CDR1 is SNHLY and CDR2 is FYNNEI. V dropped 7 bases and J dropped 13; count of bases not matched to a gene: 6. CDR3: CASTRTGPTF. As DNA, the CDR3 is TGTGCCAGCACTCGGACAGGACCCACCTTC.

This clone showed up just a few times. The V gene is TRBV9, the J gene TRBJ2-3, with TRBD2 identical over 11 bases. Germline lookup yields CDR1 SGDLS and CDR2 YYNGEE. This CDR3 is 15 amino acids long. V shed 3 bases and J 2 bases; nucleotides not matched to a gene: 2. In nucleotides, the CDR3 is TGTGCCAGCAGCGCGACTAGCGGGGCCACAGATACGCAGTATTTT. It is translated as CASSATSGATDTQYF.

The chain couples TRBV12-3 or TRBV12-4 to TRBJ1-1, with D possibly matching TRBD1 (5 bases). Trimming took 3 bases from V and 8 from J, leaving 10 bases between them. The CDR3 is 12 amino acids. CDR3 nucleotide sequence: TGTGCCAGCAGTTTCGGGGGATTGGAAGCTTTCTTT. This sequence encodes CASSFGGLEAFF.